The 14 T cell receptor beta chains listed next were all sequenced from one sample in a study of CD4 T cells in relation to SARS-CoV-2 and coronaviruses. CD4+ T cells from unexposed donors were obtained before the COVID-19 pandemic (2011-2018). The cells were cultured for approximately 10 days before CD4+ T cells were isolated. For these receptors, no antigen is known. Profiled with immunoSEQ multiplex PCR; TCRdb holds only in-frame clones, not every one. The repertoire holds more than 20,000 clones, with 60% to 85% as singletons. The specimen was CD4+ T cells from PBMCs, cultured in vitro. All receptors come from a human donor in good health.

The chain employs TRBV24-1 and TRBJ2-7; possibly TRBD2 for D (6 bases). This CDR3 has 14 residues. The germline gives CDR1 KGHDR, CDR2 SFDVKD. The V and J ends lost 4 bases and 9 bases respectively, with 18 bases between them. In DNA, the CDR3 is TGTGCCACCAGTGACGGGAGACCCCAAATCCGGCAGTACTTC. This gives the protein CATSDGRPQIRQYF.

A few counts support this clone. Other DNA sequences in the sample encode the same CDR3. The genes are TRBV5-1 and TRBJ1-1; possible D gene TRBD1, 5 bases. Germline V gives CDR1 SGHRS, CDR2 YFSETQ. This CDR3 region has 13 residues. Trimming took off 1 base at V and 3 bases at J, with 7 bases between the two ends. The CDR3 protein is CASSLKGDTEAFF. The CDR3 DNA reads as TGCGCCAGCAGCTTGAAAGGGGACACTGAAGCTTTCTTT.

The genes are TRBV6-5 and TRBJ2-1, with D perhaps matching TRBD2 (6 bases). Looked up from germline, CDR1 is MNHEY and CDR2 is SVGAGI. The ends were cut back, 9 bases at V and 2 bases at J, with 17 bases in the middle. This CDR3 region has 15 residues. In DNA form, the CDR3 reads TGTGCCAGACGGCACGGAGGGCGTGCCTACAATGAGCAGTTCTTC. This sequence encodes CARRHGGRAYNEQFF.

The CDR3 loop reads CAGEGDGNEQFF. In DNA, the CDR3 is TGTGCCGGCGAAGGGGACGGCAATGAGCAGTTCTTC. The chain joins TRBV2 to TRBJ2-1; D may match TRBD1 or TRBD2 (5 bases each). The germline V and J ends were trimmed by 11 bases and 6 bases, with 14 bases remaining between them. CDR3 length: 12 amino acids. Germline V gives CDR1 SNHLY, CDR2 FYNNEI.

In DNA, the CDR3 is TGTGCCAGCAGCCAAGACCTCAATCAGCCCCAGCATTTT. It yields the protein CASSQDLNQPQHF. This chain uses TRBV4-2 with TRBJ1-5; D is uncertain. This CDR3 has 13 amino acids. CDR1 is LGHNA and CDR2 is YNFKEQ in the germline V gene. V was shortened by 0 bases and J by 3 bases, with 3 bases between the two germline ends.

The chain employs TRBV15 and TRBJ2-7; D is ambiguous. Germline V gives CDR1 LNHNV, CDR2 YYDKDF (reference sequence). V gave up 1 base and J gave up 5 bases, with 6 bases separating them. The CDR3 runs to 12 residues. This chain's CDR3 is CATSRARNEQYF. The CDR3 nucleotides are TGTGCCACCAGCAGAGCGCGGAACGAGCAGTACTTC.

The chain couples TRBV28 to TRBJ1-6; TRBD1 might be the D (5 bases). Looked up from germline, CDR1 is MDHEN and CDR2 is SYDVKM. The CDR3 runs 14 residues. V shed 3 bases and J shed 7 bases, with 10 bases lying between them. The CDR3 nucleotides are TGTGCCAGCAGTTTGGCAGGGAACAATTCACCCCTCCACTTT. Protein: CASSLAGNNSPLHF.

This clone was observed a handful of times. The rearrangement uses TRBV5-6 and TRBJ1-1; 7 nucleotides align to TRBD1. The CDR3 sequence is 15 residues long. CDR1 is SGHDT, CDR2 YYEEEE, per germline. Unmatched junction bases numbered 12, after V lost 6 bases and J lost 4 bases. DNA of the CDR3: TGTGCCAGCACCATTACTTACAGGGGTGGCACTGAAGCTTTCTTT. Translated: CASTITYRGGTEAFF.

The chain is built from TRBV21-1 and TRBJ1-1. TRBV21-1 is annotated as a pseudogene. The CDR3 has 14 residues. Here the CDR3 DNA reads TGTGCCAGCAGCAAAGTTTCTGTGAACACTGAAGCTTTCTTT. This gives the protein CASSKVSVNTEAFF.

V and J are TRBV4-1 and TRBJ2-5; 8 positions match TRBD2. Trimming cost V 3 bases and J 3 bases; bases outside gene matches: 3. Germline V lookup: CDR1 MGHRA, CDR2 YSYEKL. The CDR3 covers 14 residues. Here the CDR3 DNA reads TGCGCCAGCAGCCACGGGACTAGGAAAGAGACCCAGTACTTC. Translating gives CASSHGTRKETQYF.

The chain carries TRBV19 and TRBJ2-1; D not resolved. CDR1 and CDR2 (germline): LNHDA, SQIVND (reference sequence). The CDR3 sequence is 15 residues long. V lost 5 bases and J 3 bases, leaving 14 bases between the germline ends. DNA for the CDR3: TGTGCCAGTAGTTCTGTGGAGTATGGCTACAATGAGCAGTTCTTC. This sequence encodes CASSSVEYGYNEQFF.

The chain combines TRBV28 with TRBJ2-7; 12 nucleotides match TRBD1. CDR1 and CDR2 from the germline V gene are MDHEN and SYDVKM. Losses at the gene ends were 8 bases for V and 9 bases for J; bases not matched to a gene: 5. The CDR3 spans 12 residues. CDR3 nucleotides: TGTGCCAGCCGGGACAGGGGGCGGGTGCAGTACTTC. Its protein is CASRDRGRVQYF.

V gene TRBV7-7 combines with J gene TRBJ2-3; D ambiguous. Trimming stripped 1 base from V and 4 bases from J, with 9 bases between. CDR3 length: 14 residues. Germline CDR1 SSHAT, CDR2 FNYEAQ (reference sequence). The CDR3 region has the DNA TGTGCCAGCAGCTTAGGCAGGAGCCCAGATACGCAGTATTTT. It is translated as CASSLGRSPDTQYF.

This clone was observed a single time. The CDR3: CASKVLAGAAWEQYF. For the CDR3, the DNA is TGTGCCAGCAAAGTGTTAGCGGGAGCGGCTTGGGAGCAGTACTTC. The gene calls are TRBV6-5 and TRBJ2-7; 9 bases are a match to TRBD2. The V and J ends lost 7 bases and 7 bases, in that order; junction bases with no gene match: 14. CDR1 is MNHEY, CDR2 SVGAGI, per germline. This CDR3 spans 15 amino acids.